The clone carrying this T cell receptor beta chain was seen only a few times. The antigen is not known. This same CDR3 is encoded by further DNA sequences in the sample. This entry is derived from a study of beta chain features in type 1 diabetes. J was trimmed by 0 bases and V by 3 bases; bases with no gene match: 3. The CDR3 loop spans 15 amino acids. Germline loops: CDR1 SGDLS, CDR2 YYNGEE. Regarding the study as a whole: Researchers report that Type 1 diabetes patients had moderately but significantly shorter TCRB CDR3s across all four CD4+ subsets.

cDNA synthesis used the whole RNA isolate, giving expressed TCRB sequences. Here immunoSEQ multiplex PCR was the method, and the copy in TCRdb shows in-frame clones only, minus some. The sample gives more than 200,000 clones, under 20% of which show up once; 0.085% is in the top ten. The sequencing sample was made of naive CD4+ T cells from blood. The chain uses TRBV9 and TRBJ2-3; 8 bases fit TRBD1. This TCR was recovered from a man between 25 and 39 years old with type 1 diabetes. The DNA for the CDR3 is TGTGCCAGCAGCGCAAGACAGGGGAGCACAGATACGCAGTATTTT. Its translation is CASSARQGSTDTQYF.